This T cell receptor beta chain was recorded in a study of control samples from healthy donors and cancer patients. The CDR3 runs 14 residues. Germline values: CDR1 PRHDT, CDR2 FYEKMQ (reference sequence). Trimming stripped 0 bases from V and 4 bases from J, with 9 bases between. Assay used: immunoSEQ multiplex PCR; TCRdb lists only in-frame clones, some missing. Of 100,000 or so clones listed, roughly nine tenths were seen once; the top ten hold approximately 1%. The chain is built from TRBV13 and TRBJ1-1; D unresolved. The clonotype comes from a woman in her twenties or thirties in good health. Sequencing used blood. DNA for the CDR3: TGTGCCAGCAGCTTAGGGAGTTTAGGCACTGAAGCTTTCTTT. Its translation is CASSLGSLGTEAFF.